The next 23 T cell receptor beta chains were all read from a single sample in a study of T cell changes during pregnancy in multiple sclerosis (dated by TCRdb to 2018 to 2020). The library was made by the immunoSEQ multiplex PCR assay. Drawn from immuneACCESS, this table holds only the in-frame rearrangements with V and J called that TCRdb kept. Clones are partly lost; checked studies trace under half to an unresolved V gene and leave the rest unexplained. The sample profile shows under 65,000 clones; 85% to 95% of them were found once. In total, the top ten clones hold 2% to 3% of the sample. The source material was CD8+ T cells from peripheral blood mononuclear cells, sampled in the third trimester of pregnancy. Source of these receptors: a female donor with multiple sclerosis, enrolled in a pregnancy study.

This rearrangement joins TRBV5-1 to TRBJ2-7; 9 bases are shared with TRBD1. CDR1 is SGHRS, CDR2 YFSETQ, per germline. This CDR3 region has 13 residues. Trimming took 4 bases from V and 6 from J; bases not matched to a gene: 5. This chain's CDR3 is CASSLDRGAEQYF. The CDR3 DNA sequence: TGCGCCAGCAGCCTGGACAGGGGTGCCGAGCAGTACTTC.

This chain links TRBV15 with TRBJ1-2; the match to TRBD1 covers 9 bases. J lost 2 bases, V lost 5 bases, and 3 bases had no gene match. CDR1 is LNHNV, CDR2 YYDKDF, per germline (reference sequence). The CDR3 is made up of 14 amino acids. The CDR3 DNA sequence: TGTGCCACCAGCGAACAGGGGGCAAACTATGGCTACACCTTC. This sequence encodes CATSEQGANYGYTF.

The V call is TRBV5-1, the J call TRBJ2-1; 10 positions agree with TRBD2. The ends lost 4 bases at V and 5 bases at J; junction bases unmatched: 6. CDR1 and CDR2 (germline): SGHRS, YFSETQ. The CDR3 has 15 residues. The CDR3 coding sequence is TGCGCCAGCAGCGCCGGGACTAGCGCCAACAATGAGCAGTTCTTC. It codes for CASSAGTSANNEQFF.

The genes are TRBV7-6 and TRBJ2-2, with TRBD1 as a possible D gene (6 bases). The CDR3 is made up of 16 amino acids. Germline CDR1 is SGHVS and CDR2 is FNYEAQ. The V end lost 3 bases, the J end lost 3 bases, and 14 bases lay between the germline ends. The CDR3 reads CASSLSRRGDTGELFF. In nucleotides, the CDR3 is TGTGCCAGCAGCTTGTCTCGCAGGGGTGACACCGGGGAGCTGTTTTTT.

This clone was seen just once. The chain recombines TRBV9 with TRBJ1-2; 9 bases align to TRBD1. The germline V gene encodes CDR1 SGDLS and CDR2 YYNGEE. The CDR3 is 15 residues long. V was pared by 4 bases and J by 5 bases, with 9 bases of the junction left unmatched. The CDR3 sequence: CASSPGPGTGYGYTF. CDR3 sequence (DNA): TGTGCCAGCAGCCCCGGGCCCGGGACAGGGTATGGCTACACCTTC.

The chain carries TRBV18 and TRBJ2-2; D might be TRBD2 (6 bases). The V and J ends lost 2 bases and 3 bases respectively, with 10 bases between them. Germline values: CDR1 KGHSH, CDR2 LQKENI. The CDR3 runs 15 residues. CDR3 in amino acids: CASSPERRDTGELFF. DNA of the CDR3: TGTGCCAGCTCACCAGAGCGGAGGGACACCGGGGAGCTGTTTTTT.

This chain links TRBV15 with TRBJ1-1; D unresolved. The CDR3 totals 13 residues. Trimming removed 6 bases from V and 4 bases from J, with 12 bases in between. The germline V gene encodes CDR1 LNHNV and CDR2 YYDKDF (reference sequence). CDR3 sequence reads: CATRRGGSTEAFF. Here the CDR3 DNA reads TGTGCCACCAGACGTGGAGGGAGCACTGAAGCTTTCTTT. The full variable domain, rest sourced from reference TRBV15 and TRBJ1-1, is DAMVIQNPRYQVTQFGKPVTLSCSQTLNHNVMYWYQQKSSQAPKLLFHYYDKDFNNEADTPDNFQSRRPNTSFCFLDIRSPGLGDTAMYLCATRRGGSTEAFFGQGTRLTVV.

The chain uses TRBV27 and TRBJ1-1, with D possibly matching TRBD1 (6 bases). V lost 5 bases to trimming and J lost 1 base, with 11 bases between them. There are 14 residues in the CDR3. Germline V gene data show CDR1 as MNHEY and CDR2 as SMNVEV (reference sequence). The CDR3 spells CASSPGGQNTEAFF. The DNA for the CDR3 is TGTGCCAGCAGTCCCGGGGGGCAGAACACTGAAGCTTTCTTT.

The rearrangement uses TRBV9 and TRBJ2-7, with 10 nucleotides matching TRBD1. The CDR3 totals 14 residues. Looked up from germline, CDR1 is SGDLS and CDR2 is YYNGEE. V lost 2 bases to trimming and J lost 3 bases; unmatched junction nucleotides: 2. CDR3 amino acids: CASSVGTGVYEQYF. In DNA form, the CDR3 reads TGTGCCAGCAGCGTGGGGACAGGGGTCTACGAGCAGTACTTC.

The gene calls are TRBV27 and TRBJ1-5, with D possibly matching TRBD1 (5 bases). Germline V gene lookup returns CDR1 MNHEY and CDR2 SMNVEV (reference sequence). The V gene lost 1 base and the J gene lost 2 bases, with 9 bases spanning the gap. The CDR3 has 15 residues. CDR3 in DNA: TGTGCCAGCAGTTTATGGGGGGACGGCAATCAGCCCCAGCATTTT. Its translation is CASSLWGDGNQPQHF.

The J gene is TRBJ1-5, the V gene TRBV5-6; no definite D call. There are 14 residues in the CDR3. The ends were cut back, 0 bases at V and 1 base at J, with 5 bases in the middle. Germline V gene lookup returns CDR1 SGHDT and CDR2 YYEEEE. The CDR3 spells CASSLGQSNQPQHF. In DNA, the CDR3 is TGTGCCAGCAGCTTGGGACAAAGCAATCAGCCCCAGCATTTT. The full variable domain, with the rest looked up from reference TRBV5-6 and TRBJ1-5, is DAGVTQSPTHLIKTRGQQVTLRCSPKSGHDTVSWYQQALGQGPQFIFQYYEEEERQRGNFPDRFSGHQFPNYSSELNVNALLLGDSALYLCASSLGQSNQPQHFGDGTRLSIL.

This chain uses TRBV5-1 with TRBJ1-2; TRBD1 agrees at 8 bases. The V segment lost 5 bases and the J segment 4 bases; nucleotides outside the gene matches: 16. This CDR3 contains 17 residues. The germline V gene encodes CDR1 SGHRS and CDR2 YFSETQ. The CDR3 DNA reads TGCGCCAGCAGTCCCGCCGCAGACAGGGGCCTAGGCTATGGCTACACCTTC. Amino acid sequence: CASSPAADRGLGYGYTF.

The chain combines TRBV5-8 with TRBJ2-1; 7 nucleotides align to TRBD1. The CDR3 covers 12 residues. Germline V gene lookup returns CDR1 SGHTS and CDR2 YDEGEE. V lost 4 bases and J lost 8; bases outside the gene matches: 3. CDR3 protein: CASSPTGHEQFF. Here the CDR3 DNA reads TGTGCCAGCAGCCCGACAGGGCATGAGCAGTTCTTC. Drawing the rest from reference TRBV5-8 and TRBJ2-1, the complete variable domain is EAGVTQSPTHLIKTRGQQATLRCSPISGHTSVYWYQQALGLGLQFLLWYDEGEERNRGNFPPRFSGRQFPNYSSELNVNALELEDSALYLCASSPTGHEQFFGPGTRLTVL.

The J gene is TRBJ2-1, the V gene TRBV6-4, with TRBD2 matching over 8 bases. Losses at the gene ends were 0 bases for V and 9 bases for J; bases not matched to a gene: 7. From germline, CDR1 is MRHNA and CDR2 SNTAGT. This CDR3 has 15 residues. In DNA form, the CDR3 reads TGTGCCAGCAGTGACTCGATTATAGCGGGATCTGAGCAGTTCTTC. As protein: CASSDSIIAGSEQFF.

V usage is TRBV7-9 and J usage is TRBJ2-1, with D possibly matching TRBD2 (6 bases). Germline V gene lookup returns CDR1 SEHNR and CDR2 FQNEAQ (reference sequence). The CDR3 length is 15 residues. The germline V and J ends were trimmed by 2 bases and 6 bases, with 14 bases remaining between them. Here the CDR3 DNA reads TGTGCCAGCAGCTTAACTGGCGGGGCCTTCAATGAGCAGTTCTTC. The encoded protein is CASSLTGGAFNEQFF.

Written as DNA, the CDR3 is TGTGCCAGCAGCTCCCGGACAGGGGACAATGAGCAGTTCTTC. This encodes CASSSRTGDNEQFF. This rearrangement joins TRBV7-6 to TRBJ2-1; 9 nucleotides match TRBD1. This CDR3 is built from 14 residues. CDR1 is SGHVS, CDR2 FNYEAQ, per germline. Trimming took 4 bases from V and 5 from J; bases not matched to a gene: 3.

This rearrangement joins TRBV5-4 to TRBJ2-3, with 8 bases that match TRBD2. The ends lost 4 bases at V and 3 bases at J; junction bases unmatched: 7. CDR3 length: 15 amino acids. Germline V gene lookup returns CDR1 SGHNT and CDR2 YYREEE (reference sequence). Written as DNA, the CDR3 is TGTGCCAGCAGCCGAGCGGGAGTAATGACAGATACGCAGTATTTT. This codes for CASSRAGVMTDTQYF.

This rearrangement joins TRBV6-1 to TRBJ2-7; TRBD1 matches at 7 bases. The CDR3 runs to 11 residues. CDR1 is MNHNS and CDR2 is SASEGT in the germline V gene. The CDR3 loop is CSQGESYEQYF. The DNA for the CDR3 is TGTTCCCAGGGGGAATCCTACGAGCAGTACTTC.

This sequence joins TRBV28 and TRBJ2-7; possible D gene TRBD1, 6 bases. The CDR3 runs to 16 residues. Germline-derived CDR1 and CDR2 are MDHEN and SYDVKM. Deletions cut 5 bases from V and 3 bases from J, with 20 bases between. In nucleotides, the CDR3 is TGTGCCAGCAGTCTCGGGACATCCTACTTTGGCTACGAGCAGTACTTC. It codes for CASSLGTSYFGYEQYF.

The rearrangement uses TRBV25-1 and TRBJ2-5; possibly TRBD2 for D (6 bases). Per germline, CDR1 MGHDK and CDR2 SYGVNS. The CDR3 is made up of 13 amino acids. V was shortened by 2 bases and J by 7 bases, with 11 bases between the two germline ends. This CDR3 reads CASSERGKGTQYF. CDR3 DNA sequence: TGTGCCAGCAGTGAACGGGGGAAGGGGACCCAGTACTTC. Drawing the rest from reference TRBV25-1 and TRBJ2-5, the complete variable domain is EADIYQTPRYLVIGTGKKITLECSQTMGHDKMYWYQQDPGMELHLIHYSYGVNSTEKGDLSSESTVSRIRTEHFPLTLESARPSHTSQYLCASSERGKGTQYFGPGTRLLVL.

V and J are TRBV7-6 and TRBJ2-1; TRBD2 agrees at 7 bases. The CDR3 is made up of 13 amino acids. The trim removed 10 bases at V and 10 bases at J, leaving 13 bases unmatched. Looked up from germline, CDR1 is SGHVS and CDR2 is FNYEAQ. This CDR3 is CATSRGEGWEQFF. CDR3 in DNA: TGTGCCACCTCGCGAGGGGAGGGCTGGGAGCAGTTCTTC.

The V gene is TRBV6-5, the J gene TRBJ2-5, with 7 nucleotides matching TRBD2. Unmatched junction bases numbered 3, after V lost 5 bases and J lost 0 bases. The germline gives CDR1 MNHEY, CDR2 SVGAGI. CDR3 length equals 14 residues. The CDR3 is CASSGGGYQETQYF. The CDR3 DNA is TGTGCCAGCAGTGGGGGGGGGTACCAAGAGACCCAGTACTTC.

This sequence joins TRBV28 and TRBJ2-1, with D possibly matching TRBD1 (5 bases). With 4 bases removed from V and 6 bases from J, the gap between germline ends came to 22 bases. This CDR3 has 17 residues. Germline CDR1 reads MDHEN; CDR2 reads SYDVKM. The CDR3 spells CASSWGSGWKEFNEQFF. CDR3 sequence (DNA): TGTGCCAGCAGTTGGGGCTCCGGCTGGAAGGAGTTCAATGAGCAGTTCTTC. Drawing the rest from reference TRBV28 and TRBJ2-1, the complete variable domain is DVKVTQSSRYLVKRTGEKVFLECVQDMDHENMFWYRQDPGLGLRLIYFSYDVKMKEKGDIPEGYSVSREKKERFSLILESASTNQTSMYLCASSWGSGWKEFNEQFFGPGTRLTVL.